These 32 T cell receptor beta chains were sequenced from one sample in a study of shared clonotypes between healthy human individuals. Using immunoSEQ multiplex PCR, the repertoire was profiled, and TCRdb retains in-frame clones only, with some absent. The sample has some 1,100,000 clones; around 78% are singletons. Sequences were obtained from memory CD4+ T cells from PBMCs. Indicated subset: CD45RA-negative fraction. The receptors derive from a young man in good health. Some clones in this sample may be carry-over from other donors' samples.

This rearrangement joins TRBV4-2 to TRBJ1-2, with 7 positions matching TRBD1. Germline V gives CDR1 LGHNA, CDR2 YNFKEQ. This CDR3 region has 15 residues. V gave up 4 bases and J gave up 0 bases; unmatched junction bases: 5. The CDR3 sequence: CASSPGQQANYGYTF. The CDR3 nucleotides read TGTGCCAGCAGCCCGGGACAGCAAGCTAACTATGGCTACACCTTC.

V usage is TRBV4-1 and J usage is TRBJ1-4; D unclear. Looked up from germline, CDR1 is MGHRA and CDR2 is YSYEKL. With 2 bases removed from V and 0 bases from J, the gap between germline ends came to 10 bases. The CDR3 extends over 16 amino acids. The CDR3 loop is CASSQIVVATNEKLFF. The CDR3 region has the DNA TGCGCCAGCAGCCAAATAGTGGTTGCAACTAATGAAAAACTGTTTTTT.

The V call is TRBV7-2, the J call TRBJ2-4; unclear D gene. Germline CDR1 SGHTA, CDR2 FQGNSA. CDR3 size: 14 residues. The V end lost 5 bases, the J end lost 5 bases, and 13 bases lay between the germline ends. The CDR3 sequence is CASSLGPTQNIQYF. CDR3 sequence (DNA): TGTGCCAGCAGCCTTGGACCGACCCAAAACATTCAGTACTTC.

Of note for this clone: Other DNA sequences in the same sample also yield this CDR3. CDR3 region: CASSIVAGSQPQHF. The DNA of the CDR3 is TGTGCCAGTAGTATAGTGGCAGGATCGCAGCCCCAGCATTTT. This rearrangement joins TRBV19 to TRBJ1-5; D uncertain. The length of the CDR3 is 14 residues. In germline, CDR1 is LNHDA, CDR2 SQIVND (reference sequence). The V end was cut by 1 base, the J end by 7 bases, with 11 bases between.

This clone was detected many times. The CDR3 spells CASNDPYLRDSRYNEQFF. DNA for the CDR3: TGTGCCAGCAACGACCCTTACCTCCGGGACTCGCGATACAATGAGCAGTTCTTC. The chain is built from TRBV2 and TRBJ2-1; D is perhaps TRBD2 (6 bases). Germline V CDR1 and CDR2: SNHLY, FYNNEI. With 7 bases removed from V and 4 bases from J, the gap between germline ends came to 26 bases. This CDR3 has 18 amino acids.

The rearrangement links TRBV6-5 to TRBJ2-7; 7 bases align to TRBD1. V lost 6 bases to trimming and J lost 6 bases; unmatched junction nucleotides: 5. Germline loops: CDR1 MNHEY, CDR2 SVGAGI. This CDR3 region has 12 residues. CDR3 residues: CASSQTGLEQYF. CDR3 DNA: TGTGCCAGCAGCCAGACAGGGCTCGAGCAGTACTTC.

V and J are TRBV7-5 and TRBJ1-5. TRBV7-5 corresponds to a pseudogene. The CDR3 has 16 amino acids. The CDR3 protein is CVRSLGDWGYNQPQHF. The CDR3 bases are TGTGTCAGAAGCTTAGGGGATTGGGGATACAATCAGCCCCAGCATTTT.

This clone was seen only once. The chain has TRBV9 and TRBJ2-1, with 9 bases matching TRBD1. There are 16 residues in the CDR3. CDR1 SGDLS and CDR2 YYNGEE come from the germline V gene. Unmatched junction bases numbered 8, after V lost 4 bases and J lost 3 bases. CDR3 nucleotides: TGTGCCAGCAGCCCCGGGACAGGGTTGAACTACAATGAGCAGTTCTTC. It encodes CASSPGTGLNYNEQFF.

This clone appeared many times. V usage is TRBV28 and J usage is TRBJ2-5; maybe TRBD2 (6 bases). Germline V gives CDR1 MDHEN, CDR2 SYDVKM. Trimming pared 10 bases from V and 4 bases from J, leaving 10 bases between. CDR3 size: 11 residues. The CDR3 region is CAIGRSETQYF. For the CDR3, the DNA is TGTGCCATAGGGAGGTCAGAGACCCAGTACTTC.

The V gene is TRBV2, the J gene TRBJ2-1; D is ambiguous. In germline, CDR1 is SNHLY, CDR2 FYNNEI. This CDR3 is 15 amino acids long. Deletions cut 1 base from V and 2 bases from J, with 9 bases between. CDR3 in DNA: TGTGCCAGCAGTGAAGGTGCGGACCCCTACAATGAGCAGTTCTTC. Protein: CASSEGADPYNEQFF.

The CDR3 spells CASSFRERWGTEAFF. The DNA of the CDR3 is TGTGCCAGCAGTTTCCGGGAAAGGTGGGGCACTGAAGCTTTCTTT. V and J are TRBV6-5 and TRBJ1-1; no firm D call. Per the germline V gene, CDR1 is MNHEY and CDR2 is SVGAGI. The CDR3 totals 15 residues. Between the trimmed V and J ends, which lost 4 bases and 4 bases, there was a span of 16 bases.

CDR3 sequence (DNA): TGTGCCATCAGTGACGGAGGACTAGCGGTGGGCTACGAGCAGTACTTC. Protein product: CAISDGGLAVGYEQYF. The rearrangement uses TRBV10-3 and TRBJ2-7, with 10 bases aligning to TRBD2. This CDR3 is built from 16 residues. CDR1 and CDR2 (germline): ENHRY, SYGVKD. The trim removed 3 bases at V and 3 bases at J, leaving 8 bases unmatched.

CDR3 in DNA: TGTGCCTGGAGCGGGACTAGGGGGATTATGCTGGCTACAGATACGCAGTATTTT. As protein: CAWSGTRGIMLATDTQYF. This chain connects TRBV30 to TRBJ2-3; 8 positions agree with TRBD2. Unmatched junction bases numbered 17, after V lost 3 bases and J lost 3 bases. Germline CDR1 reads GTSNPN; CDR2 reads SVGIG (reference sequence). The CDR3 runs to 18 residues. The complete variable domain, with remaining parts taken from reference TRBV30 and TRBJ2-3, reads SQTIHQWPATLVQPVGSPLSLECTVEGTSNPNLYWYRQAAGRGLQLLFYSVGIGQISSEVPQNLSASRPQDRQFILSSKKLLLSDSGFYLCAWSGTRGIMLATDTQYFGPGTRLTVL.

The gene calls are TRBV30 and TRBJ2-1, with 8 nucleotides matching TRBD2. CDR3 length: 13 residues. After removal of 4 bases from V and 2 bases from J, the junction contained 1 base not matched to a gene. Germline loops: CDR1 GTSNPN, CDR2 SVGIG (reference sequence). This CDR3 is CAWTSGPYNEQFF. CDR3 sequence (DNA): TGTGCCTGGACTAGCGGGCCCTACAATGAGCAGTTCTTC.

V usage is TRBV9 and J usage is TRBJ1-4; D possibly corresponds to TRBD1 (6 bases). From germline, CDR1 is SGDLS and CDR2 YYNGEE. Trimming stripped 4 bases from V and 4 bases from J, with 14 bases between. This CDR3 is 15 amino acids long. CDR3 residues: CASSPEKTGNEKLFF. CDR3 in DNA: TGTGCCAGCAGCCCTGAAAAGACAGGTAATGAAAAACTGTTTTTT.

This clone showed up just once. The chain recombines TRBV28 with TRBJ1-2; the D is unclear. This CDR3 contains 14 residues. Germline CDR1 is MDHEN and CDR2 is SYDVKM. Between the trimmed V and J ends, which lost 2 bases and 5 bases, there was a span of 12 bases. CDR3 nucleotide sequence: TGTGCCAGCAGTTTACCCGATTTCCCTTATGGCTACACCTTC. Translated, it gives CASSLPDFPYGYTF.

This chain links TRBV28 with TRBJ1-3; TRBD1 is a possible D gene (6 bases). CDR1 and CDR2 from the germline V gene are MDHEN and SYDVKM. Trimming took off 2 bases at V and 5 bases at J, with 10 bases between the two ends. CDR3 length: 14 residues. DNA of the CDR3: TGTGCCAGCAGTTTACCTCAGGGGAGAAACACCATATATTTT. Translated: CASSLPQGRNTIYF.

The gene calls are TRBV4-1 and TRBJ2-5; D unresolved. Germline V gene sequence: CDR1 MGHRA, CDR2 YSYEKL. V was pared by 1 base and J by 5 bases, with 11 bases between. The CDR3 contains 14 residues. CDR3: CASSQGTRRETQYF. DNA of the CDR3: TGCGCCAGCAGCCAAGGGACCCGAAGGGAGACCCAGTACTTC.

Remarks on this clone: Just one base apart from a much larger clone, this may be a read error. The same CDR3 arises from other DNA sequences in this sample as well. The chain links TRBV18 to TRBJ1-5; D might be TRBD1 (5 bases). Trimming took off 6 bases at V and 2 bases at J, with 8 bases between the two ends. The CDR3 is 13 residues long. The germline CDR1 and CDR2 sequences are KGHSH and LQKENI. CDR3 sequence: CASSPTGNQPQHF. For the CDR3, the DNA is TGTGCCAGCTCTCCGACAGGCAATCAGCCCCAGCATTTT.

The chain combines TRBV10-3 with TRBJ2-2; D is unresolved. Trimming shortened V by 8 bases and J by 4 bases, and 14 bases separated the two germline ends. This CDR3 has 14 amino acids. CDR1 is ENHRY, CDR2 SYGVKD, per germline. The CDR3 region has the DNA TGTGCCATCGTCGGCGCAGGTGGCACCGGGGAGCTGTTTTTT. This sequence encodes CAIVGAGGTGELFF.

The chain employs TRBV12-5 and TRBJ2-2; D is unresolved. This CDR3 contains 12 residues. Trimming took 3 bases from V and 7 from J, leaving 6 bases between them. In germline, CDR1 is LGHNT, CDR2 FRNRAP. CDR3 DNA: TGTGCTAGTGGTTTTTCGGGCGGGGAGCTGTTTTTT. It yields the protein CASGFSGGELFF.

The chain couples TRBV15 to TRBJ1-5; unclear D gene. CDR1 is LNHNV and CDR2 is YYDKDF in the germline V gene (reference sequence). CDR3 length equals 15 residues. Deletions cut 5 bases from V and 3 bases from J, with 14 bases between. The CDR3 sequence is CATSGPWTHNQPQHF. For the CDR3, the DNA is TGTGCCACCAGCGGCCCCTGGACCCACAATCAGCCCCAGCATTTT. Together with reference TRBV15 and TRBJ1-5, the CDR3 gives the full variable domain: DAMVIQNPRYQVTQFGKPVTLSCSQTLNHNVMYWYQQKSSQAPKLLFHYYDKDFNNEADTPDNFQSRRPNTSFCFLDIRSPGLGDTAMYLCATSGPWTHNQPQHFGDGTRLSIL.

The chain employs TRBV5-1 and TRBJ2-1; 9 nucleotides match TRBD1. The V and J ends lost 4 bases and 7 bases, in that order; junction bases with no gene match: 9. Per germline, CDR1 SGHRS and CDR2 YFSETQ. CDR3 length: 15 residues. The CDR3 protein is CASSPQGALVNEQFF. In DNA form, the CDR3 reads TGCGCCAGCAGCCCACAGGGGGCTCTGGTGAATGAGCAGTTCTTC.

The V gene is TRBV7-6, the J gene TRBJ2-6; no firm D call. In germline, CDR1 is SGHVS, CDR2 FNYEAQ. V dropped 0 bases and J dropped 0 bases, with 9 bases sitting between them. The CDR3 covers 17 residues. CDR3 sequence: CASSLAKPDSGANVLTF. CDR3 nucleotides: TGTGCCAGCAGCTTAGCGAAACCCGACTCTGGGGCCAACGTCCTGACTTTC.

V usage is TRBV30 and J usage is TRBJ2-7; TRBD2 aligns across 10 bases. The V gene's germline CDR1 is GTSNPN and CDR2 SVGIG (reference sequence). The V segment lost 6 bases and the J segment 2 bases; nucleotides outside the gene matches: 4. CDR3 size: 13 residues. The chain's CDR3 is CACRLAGTYEQYF. DNA of the CDR3: TGTGCCTGTAGACTAGCGGGCACCTACGAGCAGTACTTC.

The chain employs TRBV6-5 and TRBJ2-3; D remains ambiguous. Between the trimmed V and J ends, which lost 4 bases and 7 bases, there was a span of 12 bases. The CDR3 is 13 amino acids. The germline V gene encodes CDR1 MNHEY and CDR2 SVGAGI. The CDR3 region is CASSFDLLNTQYF. The CDR3 nucleotides are TGTGCCAGCAGTTTCGACCTCTTAAATACGCAGTATTTT.

This chain joins TRBV14 and TRBJ2-7; D is possibly TRBD1 or TRBD2 (5 bases each). The ends were cut back, 4 bases at V and 4 bases at J, with 14 bases in the middle. CDR3 size: 14 residues. In germline, CDR1 is SGHDN, CDR2 FVKESK. In DNA form, the CDR3 reads TGTGCCAGCAGCCGGAGCCGGGGACGATACGAGCAGTACTTC. Translation gives CASSRSRGRYEQYF.

This clone has more than one count but fewer than ten. V gene TRBV4-3 combines with J gene TRBJ2-3, with 10 bases matching TRBD2. CDR1 and CDR2 from the germline V gene are LGHNA and YSLEER. This CDR3 has 21 residues. J was trimmed by 5 bases and V by 0 bases; bases with no gene match: 20. The CDR3 nucleotides are TGCGCCAGCAGCCAAGATTGGGCTAGCGGGAGAGCCGGCCAACTTGGAGATACGCAGTATTTT. This codes for CASSQDWASGRAGQLGDTQYF.

This clone was seen just once. The chain uses TRBV5-4 and TRBJ2-3; maybe TRBD2 (6 bases). V was trimmed by 3 bases and J by 6 bases, leaving 17 bases between them. Germline CDR1 is SGHNT and CDR2 is YYREEE (reference sequence). The CDR3 has 15 amino acids. The DNA for the CDR3 is TGTGCCAGCAGCTCCGGGGGTTCTACGAGGGATACGCAGTATTTT. Protein: CASSSGGSTRDTQYF.

The rearrangement links TRBV25-1 to TRBJ2-7; possibly TRBD2 for D (5 bases). This CDR3 comprises 13 residues. The V gene's germline CDR1 is MGHDK and CDR2 SYGVNS. V was shortened by 5 bases and J by 3 bases, with 11 bases between the two germline ends. CDR3 in amino acids: CASSRAGGYEQYF. CDR3 nucleotides: TGTGCCAGCAGTCGAGCCGGAGGCTACGAGCAGTACTTC.

The V call is TRBV6-5, the J call TRBJ1-4, with D unresolved. Germline V gene lookup returns CDR1 MNHEY and CDR2 SVGAGI. The V end lost 3 bases, the J end lost 6 bases, and 14 bases lay between the germline ends. The CDR3 sequence is 15 residues long. The CDR3 protein is CASSYDGSADEKLFF. The DNA for the CDR3 is TGTGCCAGCAGTTATGATGGGTCCGCAGATGAAAAACTGTTTTTT.

The CDR3 DNA sequence: TGTGCCAGTAGTATTAGCCCTCCGGAACAGCCCCAGCATTTT. Translation gives CASSISPPEQPQHF. The chain recombines TRBV19 with TRBJ1-5; no definite D call. The CDR3 spans 14 residues. Germline V CDR1 and CDR2: LNHDA, SQIVND (reference sequence). Between the trimmed V and J ends, which lost 3 bases and 7 bases, there was a span of 13 bases.